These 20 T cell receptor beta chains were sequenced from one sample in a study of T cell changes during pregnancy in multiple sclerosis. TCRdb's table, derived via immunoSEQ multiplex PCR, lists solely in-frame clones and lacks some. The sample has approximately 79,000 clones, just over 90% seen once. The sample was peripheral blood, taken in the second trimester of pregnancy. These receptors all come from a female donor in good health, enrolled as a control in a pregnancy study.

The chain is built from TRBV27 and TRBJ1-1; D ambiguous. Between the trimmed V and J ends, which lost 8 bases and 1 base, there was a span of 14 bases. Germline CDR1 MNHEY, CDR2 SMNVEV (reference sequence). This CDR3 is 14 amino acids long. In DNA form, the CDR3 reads TGTGCCAGCCACGATGGGCCGCAGAACACTGAAGCTTTCTTT. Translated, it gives CASHDGPQNTEAFF.

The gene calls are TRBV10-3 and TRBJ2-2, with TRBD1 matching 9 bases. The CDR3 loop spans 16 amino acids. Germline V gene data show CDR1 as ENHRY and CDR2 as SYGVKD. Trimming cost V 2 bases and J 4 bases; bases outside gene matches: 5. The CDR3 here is CAISEPGQGGTGELFF. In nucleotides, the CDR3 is TGTGCCATCAGTGAGCCGGGACAGGGAGGCACCGGGGAGCTGTTTTTT.

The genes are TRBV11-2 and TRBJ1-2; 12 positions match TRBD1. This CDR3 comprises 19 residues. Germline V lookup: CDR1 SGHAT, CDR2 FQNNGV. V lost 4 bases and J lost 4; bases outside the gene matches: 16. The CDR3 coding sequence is TGTGCCAGCAGCTCGGGACAGGGGGCGCGTTCCCCTAGTCCCTATGGCTACACCTTC. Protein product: CASSSGQGARSPSPYGYTF.

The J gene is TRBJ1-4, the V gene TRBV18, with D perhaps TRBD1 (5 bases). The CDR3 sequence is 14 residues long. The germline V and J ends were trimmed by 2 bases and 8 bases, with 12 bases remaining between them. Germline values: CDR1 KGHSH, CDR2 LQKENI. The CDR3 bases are TGTGCCAGCTCACCAGCAGGGTTGGGGGAAAAACTGTTTTTT. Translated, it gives CASSPAGLGEKLFF. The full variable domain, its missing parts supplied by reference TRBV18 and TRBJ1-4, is NAGVMQNPRHLVRRRGQEARLRCSPMKGHSHVYWYRQLPEEGLKFMVYLQKENIIDESGMPKERFSAEFPKEGPSILRIQQVVRGDSAAYFCASSPAGLGEKLFFGSGTQLSVL.

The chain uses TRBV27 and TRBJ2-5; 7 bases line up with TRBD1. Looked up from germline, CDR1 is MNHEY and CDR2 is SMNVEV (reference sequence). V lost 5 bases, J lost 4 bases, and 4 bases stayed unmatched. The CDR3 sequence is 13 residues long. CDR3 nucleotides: TGTGCCAGCAGTGTACAGGGGAGAGAGACCCAGTACTTC. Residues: CASSVQGRETQYF.

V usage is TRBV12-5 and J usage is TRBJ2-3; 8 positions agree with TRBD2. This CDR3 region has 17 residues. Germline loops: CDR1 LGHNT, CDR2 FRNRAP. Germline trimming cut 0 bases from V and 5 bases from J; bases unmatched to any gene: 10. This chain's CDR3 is CASGLVNSGGYRDTQYF. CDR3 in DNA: TGTGCTAGTGGTTTGGTCAACAGCGGGGGTTATAGAGATACGCAGTATTTT.

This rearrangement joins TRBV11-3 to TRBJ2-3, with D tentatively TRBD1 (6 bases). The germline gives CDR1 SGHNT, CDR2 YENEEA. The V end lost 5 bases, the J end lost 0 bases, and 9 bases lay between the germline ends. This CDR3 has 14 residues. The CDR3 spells CASSLGQSTDTQYF. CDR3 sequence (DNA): TGTGCCAGCAGCCTCGGACAGAGCACAGATACGCAGTATTTT.

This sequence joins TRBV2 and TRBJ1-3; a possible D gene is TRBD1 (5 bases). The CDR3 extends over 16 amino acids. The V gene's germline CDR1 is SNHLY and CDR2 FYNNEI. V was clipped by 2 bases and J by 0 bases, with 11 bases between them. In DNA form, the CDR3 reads TGTGCCAGCAGTGAAATGGGGCCGGTCTCTGGAAACACCATATATTTT. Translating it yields CASSEMGPVSGNTIYF.

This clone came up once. CDR3 coding DNA: TGTGCCATCAGTGACCGGGGGAGCTCCTATAATTCACCCCTCCACTTT. Translating gives CAISDRGSSYNSPLHF. This chain uses TRBV10-3 with TRBJ1-6; TRBD1 might be the D (5 bases). This CDR3 has 16 residues. Trimming cost V 3 bases and J 0 bases, with 9 bases left between them. Germline V CDR1 and CDR2: ENHRY, SYGVKD.

The CDR3 DNA follows: TGTGCCAGCAGTGGGCCCCTTTTGCCCCTCCACTTT. Translated, it gives CASSGPLLPLHF. V gene TRBV6-1 combines with J gene TRBJ1-6; no reliable D call. Germline V gives CDR1 MNHNS, CDR2 SASEGT. This CDR3 comprises 12 residues. Trimming took off 4 bases at V and 13 bases at J, with 11 bases between the two ends.

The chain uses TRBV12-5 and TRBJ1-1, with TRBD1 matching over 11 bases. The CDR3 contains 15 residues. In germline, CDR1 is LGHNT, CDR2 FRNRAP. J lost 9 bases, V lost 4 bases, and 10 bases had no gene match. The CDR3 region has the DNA TGTGCTAGTGGTTCACGCGGACAGGGGGCTAGGCAAGCTTTCTTT. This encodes CASGSRGQGARQAFF.

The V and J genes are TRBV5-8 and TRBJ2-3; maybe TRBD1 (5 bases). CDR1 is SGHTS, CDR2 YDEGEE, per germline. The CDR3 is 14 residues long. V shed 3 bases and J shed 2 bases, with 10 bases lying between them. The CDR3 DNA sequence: TGTGCCAGCAGCTGGACACGGAACACAGATACGCAGTATTTT. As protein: CASSWTRNTDTQYF.

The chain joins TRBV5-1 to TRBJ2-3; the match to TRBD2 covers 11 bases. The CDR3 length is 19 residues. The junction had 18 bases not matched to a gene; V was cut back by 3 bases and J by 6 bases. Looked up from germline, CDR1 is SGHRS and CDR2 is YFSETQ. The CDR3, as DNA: TGCGCCAGCAGCTCAATTGGACGAGTAGCGGGGGGGCTTTTGGATACGCAGTATTTT. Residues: CASSSIGRVAGGLLDTQYF.

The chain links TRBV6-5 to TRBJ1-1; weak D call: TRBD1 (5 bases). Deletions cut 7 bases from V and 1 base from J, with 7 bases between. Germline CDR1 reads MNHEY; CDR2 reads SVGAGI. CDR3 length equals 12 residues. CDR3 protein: CASTQGNTEAFF. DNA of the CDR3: TGTGCCAGCACCCAGGGGAACACTGAAGCTTTCTTT.

The CDR3 protein is CASSPRHRGTTSTDTQYF. The CDR3 DNA follows: TGTGCCAGTAGTCCCCGCCACAGGGGCACTACTAGCACAGATACGCAGTATTTT. The chain uses TRBV19 and TRBJ2-3, with 7 nucleotides matching TRBD1. The V segment lost 5 bases and the J segment 0 bases; nucleotides outside the gene matches: 14. This CDR3 is built from 18 residues. Germline CDR1 reads LNHDA; CDR2 reads SQIVND (reference sequence).

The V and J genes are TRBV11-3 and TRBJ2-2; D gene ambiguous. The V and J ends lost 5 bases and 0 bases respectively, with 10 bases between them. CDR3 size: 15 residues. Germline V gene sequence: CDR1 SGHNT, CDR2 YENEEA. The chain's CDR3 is CASSPRRANTGELFF. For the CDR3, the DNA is TGTGCCAGCAGCCCCCGACGGGCGAACACCGGGGAGCTGTTTTTT. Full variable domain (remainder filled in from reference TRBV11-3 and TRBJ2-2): EAGVVQSPRYKIIEKKQPVAFWCNPISGHNTLYWYLQNLGQGPELLIRYENEEAVDDSQLPKDRFSAERLKGVDSTLKIQPAELGDSAVYLCASSPRRANTGELFFGEGSRLTVL.

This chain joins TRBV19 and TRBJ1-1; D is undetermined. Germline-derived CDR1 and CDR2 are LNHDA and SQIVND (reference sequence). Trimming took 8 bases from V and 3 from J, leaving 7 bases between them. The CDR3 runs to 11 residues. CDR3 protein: CASLYYTEAFF. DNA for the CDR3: TGTGCCAGTTTGTACTACACTGAAGCTTTCTTT.

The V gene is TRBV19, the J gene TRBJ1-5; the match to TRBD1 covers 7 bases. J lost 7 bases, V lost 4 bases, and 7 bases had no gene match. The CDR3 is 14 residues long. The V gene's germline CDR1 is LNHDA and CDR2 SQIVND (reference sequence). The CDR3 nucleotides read TGTGCCAGTAGTAGTGAGGACAGGAACCAGCCCCAGCATTTT. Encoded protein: CASSSEDRNQPQHF.

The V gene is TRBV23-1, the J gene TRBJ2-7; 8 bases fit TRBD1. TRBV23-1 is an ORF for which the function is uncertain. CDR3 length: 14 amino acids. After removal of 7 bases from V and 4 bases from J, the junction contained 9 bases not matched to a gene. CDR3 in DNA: TGCGCCAGCACGCAGGGGGCTAGCCCGTACGAGCAGTACTTC. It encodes CASTQGASPYEQYF.

CDR3 nucleotides: TGTGCCAGCAGCCAAGGGCAGGGGAGAAAGCAGTACTTC. This sequence encodes CASSQGQGRKQYF. The genes are TRBV14 and TRBJ2-7; tentative D call: TRBD1 (6 bases). Germline loops: CDR1 SGHDN, CDR2 FVKESK. The CDR3 spans 13 residues. Between the trimmed V and J ends, which lost 1 base and 8 bases, there was a span of 12 bases.